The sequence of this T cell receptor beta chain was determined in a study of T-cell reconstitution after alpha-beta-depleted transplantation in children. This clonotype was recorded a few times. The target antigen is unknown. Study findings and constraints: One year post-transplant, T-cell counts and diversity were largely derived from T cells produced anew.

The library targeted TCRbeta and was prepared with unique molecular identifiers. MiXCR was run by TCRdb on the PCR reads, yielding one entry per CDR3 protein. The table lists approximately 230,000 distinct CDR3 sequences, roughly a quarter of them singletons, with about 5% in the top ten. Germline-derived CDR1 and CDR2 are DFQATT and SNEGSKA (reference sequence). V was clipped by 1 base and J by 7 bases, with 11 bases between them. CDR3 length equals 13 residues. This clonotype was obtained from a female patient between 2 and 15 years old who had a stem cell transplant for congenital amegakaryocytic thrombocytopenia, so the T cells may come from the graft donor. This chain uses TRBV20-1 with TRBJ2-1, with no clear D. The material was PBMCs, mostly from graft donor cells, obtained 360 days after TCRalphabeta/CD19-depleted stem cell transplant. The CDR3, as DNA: TGCAGTGCTAGAGTACCAAGTCGGAATGAGCAGTTCTTC. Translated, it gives CSARVPSRNEQFF.